This is a list of T cell receptor beta chains from one sample in a study of shared clonotypes between healthy human individuals. Assay: immunoSEQ multiplex PCR; the TCRdb copy retains only in-frame clones and omits some. The sample holds roughly 1,600,000 clones; just under 99% are singletons and the top ten take around 0.33%. Source material: naive CD4+ T cells sorted from blood. The receptor source for this set is a man aged 25-40 years in good health. Each CDR3 is given with its conserved first and last residue. The listing skips clone size in some rows; elsewhere it reads once, few, many or a size class.

cdr3_aa	clone_size	v_call
CASNTPDGGEKLFF	-	TRBV28
CSGGTSGTTDTQYF	-	TRBV29-1
CASSLQGDQPQHF	-	TRBV7-9
CASSVAAGGTVAQETQYF	-	TRBV9
CASSYTGTGTQYF	-	TRBV6-5
CASSLGQGASEQFF	-	TRBV2
CASSSTASTDTQYF	-	TRBV5-4
CASSQTGGYEQYF	-	TRBV28
CASSLQTGEGYGYTF	-	TRBV19
CASSLEGTGYEQYF	-	TRBV11-3
CASSQGPGRNTEAFF	-	TRBV7-2
CASSASRVADEQYF	-	TRBV28
CASSHLRQGAGELFF	-	TRBV4-3
CASSFSGGSNEKLFF	once	TRBV5-1
CASSLYRGGETQYF	-	TRBV5-5
CSVEFSGRIGELFF	-	TRBV29-1
CASSGGVDTQYF	-	TRBV5-1
CASQIGRDRVNEQFF	-	TRBV9
CASSSGLAGGKAGSYEQYF	-	TRBV5-4
CASSPTLPGLREKLFF	-	TRBV4-1
CASSPETGGLGELFF	-	TRBV5-1
CASSLGAQETQYF	-	TRBV7-2
CASSSGHRRRVGEETQYF	-	TRBV13
CASSPHQSTSGSYNEQFF	-	TRBV21-1
CASSDLSTVTDTQYF	-	TRBV19
CARDGAGYEQYF	-	TRBV21-1
CASSLTLGQGILATNEKLFF	-	TRBV5-1
CASRVRAYHPEETQYF	once	TRBV27
CASSTQNTEAFF	-	TRBV27
CASSGAIGGLWNAGELFF	-	TRBV5-4
CASRERAGVRNEQFF	-	TRBV7-2
CASSLDGSLSYNEQFF	-	TRBV28
CASSPNNEQFF	-	TRBV14
CSVVLGHARQGPLRGNNPEAFF	-	TRBV29-1
CASSLGGSGGYTF	-	TRBV28
CASREPVAGYTF	-	TRBV6-5
CASSQQGPGETQYF	-	TRBV2
CTSSVEASGKGNEQFF	-	TRBV1
CASSWTGGYEQYF	-	TRBV6-5
CASSLDGDHEQYF	-	TRBV7-9